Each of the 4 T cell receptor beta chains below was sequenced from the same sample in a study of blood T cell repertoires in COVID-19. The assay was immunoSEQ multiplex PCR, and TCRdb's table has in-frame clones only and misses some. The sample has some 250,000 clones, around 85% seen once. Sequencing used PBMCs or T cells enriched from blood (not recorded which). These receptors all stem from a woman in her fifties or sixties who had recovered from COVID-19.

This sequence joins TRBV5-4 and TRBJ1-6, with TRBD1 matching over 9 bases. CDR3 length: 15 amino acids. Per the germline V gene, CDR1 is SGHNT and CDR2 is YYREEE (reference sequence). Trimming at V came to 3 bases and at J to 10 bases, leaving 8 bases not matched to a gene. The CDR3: CASSSGQGRSSPLHF. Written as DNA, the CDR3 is TGTGCCAGCAGCTCCGGACAGGGGAGAAGCTCACCCCTCCACTTT.

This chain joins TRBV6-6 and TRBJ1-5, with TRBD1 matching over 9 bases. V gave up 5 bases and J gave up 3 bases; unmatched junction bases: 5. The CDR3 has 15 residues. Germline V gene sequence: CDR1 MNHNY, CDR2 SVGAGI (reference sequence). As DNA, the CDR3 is TGTGCCAGCAGTCAGACAGGGGGGTTCAATCAGCCCCAGCATTTT. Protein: CASSQTGGFNQPQHF.

CDR3 sequence reads: CASRPLPGQGDGYTF. The CDR3, as DNA: TGCGCCAGCAGACCACTTCCGGGACAGGGGGATGGCTACACCTTC. This chain joins TRBV5-1 and TRBJ1-2, with 11 bases that match TRBD1. CDR1 is SGHRS and CDR2 is YFSETQ in the germline V gene. V lost 5 bases and J lost 6; bases outside the gene matches: 9. The CDR3 extends over 15 amino acids.

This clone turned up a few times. CDR3 DNA: TGTGCCAGCAGCTGGACAGGGTGGGATGGCAATCAGCCCCAGCATTTT. As protein: CASSWTGWDGNQPQHF. This chain connects TRBV7-8 to TRBJ1-5; 8 nucleotides align to TRBD1. Trimming removed 4 bases from V and 2 bases from J; junction bases left unmatched: 7. Germline V CDR1 and CDR2: SGHVS, FQNEAQ. This CDR3 has 16 amino acids.